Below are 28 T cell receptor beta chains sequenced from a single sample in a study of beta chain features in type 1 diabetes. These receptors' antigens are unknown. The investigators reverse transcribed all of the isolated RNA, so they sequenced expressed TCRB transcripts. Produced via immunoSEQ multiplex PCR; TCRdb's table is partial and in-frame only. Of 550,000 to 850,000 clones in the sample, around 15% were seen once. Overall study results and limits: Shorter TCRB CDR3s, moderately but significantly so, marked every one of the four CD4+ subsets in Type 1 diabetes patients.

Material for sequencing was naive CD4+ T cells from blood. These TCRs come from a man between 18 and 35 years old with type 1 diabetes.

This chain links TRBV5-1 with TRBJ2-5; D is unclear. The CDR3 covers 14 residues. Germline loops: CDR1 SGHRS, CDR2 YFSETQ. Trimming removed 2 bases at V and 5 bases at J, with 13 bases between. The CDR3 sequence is CASSLGALGETQYF. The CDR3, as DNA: TGCGCCAGCAGCTTAGGCGCCCTGGGGGAGACCCAGTACTTC.

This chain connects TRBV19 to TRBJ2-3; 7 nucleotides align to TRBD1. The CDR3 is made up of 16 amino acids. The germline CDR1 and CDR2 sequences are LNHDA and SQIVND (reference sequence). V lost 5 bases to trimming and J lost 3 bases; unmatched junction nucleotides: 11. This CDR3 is CASSSSRQGWTDTQYF. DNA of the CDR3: TGTGCCAGTAGTTCCTCAAGACAGGGCTGGACAGATACGCAGTATTTT.

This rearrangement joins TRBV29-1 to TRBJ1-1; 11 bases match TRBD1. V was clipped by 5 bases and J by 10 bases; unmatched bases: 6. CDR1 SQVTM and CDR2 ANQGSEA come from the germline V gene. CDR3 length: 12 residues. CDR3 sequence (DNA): TGCAGCGTTCAGGACAGGGGGCTCGGAGCTTTCTTT. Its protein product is CSVQDRGLGAFF.

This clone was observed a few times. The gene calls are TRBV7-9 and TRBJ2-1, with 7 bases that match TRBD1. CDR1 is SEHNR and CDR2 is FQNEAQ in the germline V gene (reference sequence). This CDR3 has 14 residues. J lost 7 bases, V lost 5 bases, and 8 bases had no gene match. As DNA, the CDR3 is TGTGCCAGCAGCGACCCGGGACAGCGGAATGAGCAGTTCTTC. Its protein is CASSDPGQRNEQFF.

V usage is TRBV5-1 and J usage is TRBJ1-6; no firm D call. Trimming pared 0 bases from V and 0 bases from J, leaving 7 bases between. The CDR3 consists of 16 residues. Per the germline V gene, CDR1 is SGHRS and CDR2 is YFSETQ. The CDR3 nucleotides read TGCGCCAGCAGCTTGGAGACAAGCTCCTATAATTCACCCCTCCACTTT. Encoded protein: CASSLETSSYNSPLHF.

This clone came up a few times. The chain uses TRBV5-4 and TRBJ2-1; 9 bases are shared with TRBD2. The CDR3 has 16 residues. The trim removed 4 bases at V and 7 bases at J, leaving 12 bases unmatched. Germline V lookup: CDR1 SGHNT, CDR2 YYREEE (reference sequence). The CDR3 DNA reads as TGTGCCAGCAGCACAGACGGCGGGGGGGCCGCGAATGAGCAGTTCTTC. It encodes CASSTDGGGAANEQFF.

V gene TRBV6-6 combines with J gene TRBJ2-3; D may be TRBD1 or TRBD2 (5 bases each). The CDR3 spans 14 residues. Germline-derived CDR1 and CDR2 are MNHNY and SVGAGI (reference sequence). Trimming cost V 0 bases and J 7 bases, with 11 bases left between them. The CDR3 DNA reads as TGTGCCAGCAGTTACTCGGGATGGGGGAATACGCAGTATTTT. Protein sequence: CASSYSGWGNTQYF.

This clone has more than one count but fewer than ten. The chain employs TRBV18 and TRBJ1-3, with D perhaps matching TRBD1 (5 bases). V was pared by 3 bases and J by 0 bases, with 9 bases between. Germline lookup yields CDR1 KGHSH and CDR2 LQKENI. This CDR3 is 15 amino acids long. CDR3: CASSPGDYSGNTIYF. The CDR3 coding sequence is TGTGCCAGCTCACCGGGGGATTACTCTGGAAACACCATATATTTT.

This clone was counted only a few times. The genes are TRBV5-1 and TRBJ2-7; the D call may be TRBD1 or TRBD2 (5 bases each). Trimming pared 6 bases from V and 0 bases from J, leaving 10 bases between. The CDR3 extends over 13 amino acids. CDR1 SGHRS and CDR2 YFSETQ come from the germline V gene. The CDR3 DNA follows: TGCGCCAGCACCGAGGGGAGCTCCTACGAGCAGTACTTC. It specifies CASTEGSSYEQYF.

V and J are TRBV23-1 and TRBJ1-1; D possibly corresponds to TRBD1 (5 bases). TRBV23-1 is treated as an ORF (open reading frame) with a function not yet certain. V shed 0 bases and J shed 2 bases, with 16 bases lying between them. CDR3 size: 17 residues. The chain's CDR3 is CASSQSGGVPSNTEAFF. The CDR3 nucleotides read TGCGCCAGCAGTCAATCCGGGGGGGTTCCCTCTAACACTGAAGCTTTCTTT.

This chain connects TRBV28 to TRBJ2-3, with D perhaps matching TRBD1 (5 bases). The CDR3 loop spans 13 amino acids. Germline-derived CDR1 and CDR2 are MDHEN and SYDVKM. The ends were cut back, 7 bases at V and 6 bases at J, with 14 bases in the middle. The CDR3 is CASIGGAGDTQYF. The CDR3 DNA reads TGTGCCAGCATAGGTGGGGCTGGTGATACGCAGTATTTT.

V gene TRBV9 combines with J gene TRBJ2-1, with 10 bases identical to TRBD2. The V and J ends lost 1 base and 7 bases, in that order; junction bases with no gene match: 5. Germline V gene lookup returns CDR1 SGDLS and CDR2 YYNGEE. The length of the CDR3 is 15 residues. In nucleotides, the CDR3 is TGTGCCAGCAGCGTACTAGCGGGGGATGGGAATGAGCAGTTCTTC. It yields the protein CASSVLAGDGNEQFF.

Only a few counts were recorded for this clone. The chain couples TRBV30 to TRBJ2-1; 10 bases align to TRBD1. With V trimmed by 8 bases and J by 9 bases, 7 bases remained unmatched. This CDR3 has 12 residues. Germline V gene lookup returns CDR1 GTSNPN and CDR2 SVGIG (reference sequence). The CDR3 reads CAVSGQGLEQFF. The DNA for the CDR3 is TGTGCCGTTTCGGGACAGGGGCTTGAGCAGTTCTTC.

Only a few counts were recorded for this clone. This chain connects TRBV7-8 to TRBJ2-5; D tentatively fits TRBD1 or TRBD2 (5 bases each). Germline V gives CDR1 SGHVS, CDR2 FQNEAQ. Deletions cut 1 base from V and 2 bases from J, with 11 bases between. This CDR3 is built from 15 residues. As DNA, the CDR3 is TGTGCCAGCAGCTTAGAGGGGAGAGATCAAGAGACCCAGTACTTC. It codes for CASSLEGRDQETQYF.

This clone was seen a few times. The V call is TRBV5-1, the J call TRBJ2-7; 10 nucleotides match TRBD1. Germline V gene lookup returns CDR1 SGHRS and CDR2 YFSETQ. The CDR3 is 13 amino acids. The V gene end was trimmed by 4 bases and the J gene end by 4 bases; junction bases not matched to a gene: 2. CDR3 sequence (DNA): TGCGCCAGCAGCGCGGACAGGGGGTACGAGCAGTACTTC. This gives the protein CASSADRGYEQYF.

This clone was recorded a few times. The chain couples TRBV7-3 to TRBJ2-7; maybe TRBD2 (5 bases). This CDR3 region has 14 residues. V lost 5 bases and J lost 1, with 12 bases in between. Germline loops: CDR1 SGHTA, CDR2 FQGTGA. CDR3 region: CASSPGDFSYEQYF. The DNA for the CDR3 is TGTGCCAGCAGCCCCGGGGATTTTTCCTACGAGCAGTACTTC.

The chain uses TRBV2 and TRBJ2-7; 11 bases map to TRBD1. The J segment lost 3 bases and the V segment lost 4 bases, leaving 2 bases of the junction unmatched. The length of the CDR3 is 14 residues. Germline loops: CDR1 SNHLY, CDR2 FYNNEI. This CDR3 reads CASSAGTGGYEQYF. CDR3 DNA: TGTGCCAGCAGTGCTGGGACAGGGGGCTACGAGCAGTACTTC.

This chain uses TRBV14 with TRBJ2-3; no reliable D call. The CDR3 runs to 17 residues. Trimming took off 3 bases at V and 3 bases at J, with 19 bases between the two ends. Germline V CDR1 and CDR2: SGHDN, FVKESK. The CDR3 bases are TGTGCCAGCAGCCACATTTTCGGCCAAGTCGGTACAGATACGCAGTATTTT. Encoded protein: CASSHIFGQVGTDTQYF.

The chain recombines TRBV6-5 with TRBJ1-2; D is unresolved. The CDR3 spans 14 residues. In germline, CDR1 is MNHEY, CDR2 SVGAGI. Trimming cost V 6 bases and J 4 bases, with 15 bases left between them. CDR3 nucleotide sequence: TGTGCCAGCAGCCGATCCGGGAGCATCTATGGCTACACCTTC. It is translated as CASSRSGSIYGYTF.

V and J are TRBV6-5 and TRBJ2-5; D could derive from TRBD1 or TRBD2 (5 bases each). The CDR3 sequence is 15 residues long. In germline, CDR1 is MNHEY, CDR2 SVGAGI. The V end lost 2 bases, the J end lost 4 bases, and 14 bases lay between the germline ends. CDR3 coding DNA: TGTGCCAGCAGTTACGAGGGGATAGTTGGAGAGACCCAGTACTTC. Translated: CASSYEGIVGETQYF.

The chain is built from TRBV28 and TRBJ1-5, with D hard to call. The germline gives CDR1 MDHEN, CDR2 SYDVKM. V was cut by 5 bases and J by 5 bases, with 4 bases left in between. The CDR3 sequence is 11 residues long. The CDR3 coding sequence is TGTGCCAGCAGTGAATATCAGCCCCAGCATTTT. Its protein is CASSEYQPQHF.

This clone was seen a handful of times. CDR3 residues: CASRRAGTYNEQFF. The CDR3 DNA reads TGTGCCAGCAGAAGAGCGGGTACCTACAATGAGCAGTTCTTC. The chain combines TRBV6-5 with TRBJ2-1, with D possibly matching TRBD2 (6 bases). The CDR3 has 14 residues. CDR1 is MNHEY, CDR2 SVGAGI, per germline. With 6 bases removed from V and 2 bases from J, the gap between germline ends came to 11 bases.

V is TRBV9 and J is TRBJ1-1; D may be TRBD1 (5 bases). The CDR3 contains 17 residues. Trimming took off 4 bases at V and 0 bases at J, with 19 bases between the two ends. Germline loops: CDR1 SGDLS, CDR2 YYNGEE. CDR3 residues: CASSPQGRQVMNTEAFF. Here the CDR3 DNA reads TGTGCCAGCAGCCCCCAGGGACGGCAAGTTATGAACACTGAAGCTTTCTTT.

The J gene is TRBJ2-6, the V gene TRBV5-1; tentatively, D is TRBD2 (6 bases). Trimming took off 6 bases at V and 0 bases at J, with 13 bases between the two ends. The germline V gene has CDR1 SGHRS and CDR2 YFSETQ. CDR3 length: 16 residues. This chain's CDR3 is CASTMGLSSGANVLTF. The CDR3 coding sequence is TGCGCCAGCACCATGGGACTGAGCTCTGGGGCCAACGTCCTGACTTTC.

CDR3: CASNHHLAGQGNSPLHF. In DNA form, the CDR3 reads TGCGCCAGCAACCACCACCTCGCGGGACAGGGTAATTCACCCCTCCACTTT. The rearrangement links TRBV4-1 to TRBJ1-6; 9 nucleotides match TRBD1. This CDR3 comprises 17 residues. The V and J ends lost 7 bases and 6 bases, in that order; junction bases with no gene match: 13. Germline V gene data show CDR1 as MGHRA and CDR2 as YSYEKL.

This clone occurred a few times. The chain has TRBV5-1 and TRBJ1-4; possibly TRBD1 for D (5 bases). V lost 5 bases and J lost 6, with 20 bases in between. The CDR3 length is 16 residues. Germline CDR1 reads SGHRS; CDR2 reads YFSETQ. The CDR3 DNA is TGCGCCAGCAGAAGTGGGTCGGGGACGGGGGATGAAAAACTGTTTTTT. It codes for CASRSGSGTGDEKLFF.

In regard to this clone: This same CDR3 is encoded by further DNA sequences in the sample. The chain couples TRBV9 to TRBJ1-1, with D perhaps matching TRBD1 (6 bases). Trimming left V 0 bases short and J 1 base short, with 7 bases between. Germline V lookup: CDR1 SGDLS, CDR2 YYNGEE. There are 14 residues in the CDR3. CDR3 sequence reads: CASSVVGGNTEAFF. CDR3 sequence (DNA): TGTGCCAGCAGCGTAGTAGGGGGGAACACTGAAGCTTTCTTT.

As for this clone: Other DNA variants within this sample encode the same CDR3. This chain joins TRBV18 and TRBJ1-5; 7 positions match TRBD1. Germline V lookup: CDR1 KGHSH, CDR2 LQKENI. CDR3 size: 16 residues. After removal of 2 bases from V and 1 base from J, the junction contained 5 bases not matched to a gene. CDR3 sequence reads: CASSPGTGASNQPQHF. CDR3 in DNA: TGTGCCAGCTCACCAGGAACAGGGGCCAGCAATCAGCCCCAGCATTTT.